Sequencing of this TCR beta chain was carried out in a study of blood T cell repertoires in COVID-19. Some clones are missing from TCRdb's copy, which holds only in-frame ones; the method was immunoSEQ multiplex PCR. Of approximately 200,000 clones detected, about nine tenths appear once; the ten largest clones hold almost 4.5%. The CDR3 spans 16 residues. With 4 bases clipped from V and 3 bases from J, the junction kept 7 bases outside the gene matches. Looked up from germline, CDR1 is LNHDA and CDR2 is SQIVND (reference sequence). The sample comprised peripheral blood. The receptor's source is a man between 45 and 60 years old with acute or convalescent COVID-19. The chain employs TRBV19 and TRBJ1-5; 9 positions agree with TRBD1. CDR3 residues: CASSKTGQGPNQPQHF. Here the CDR3 DNA reads TGTGCCAGTAGTAAAACAGGACAGGGGCCCAATCAGCCCCAGCATTTT.